Below, one T cell receptor (beta chain) is given with its context. The sample is drawn from a study of T cell repertoires in MIS-A myocarditis. Germline CDR1 and CDR2: SGHTA and FQGNSA. The CDR3 runs to 15 residues. Between the trimmed V and J ends, which lost 6 bases and 5 bases, there was a span of 16 bases. The repertoire was sequenced with immunoSEQ multiplex PCR; TCRdb's copy has only in-frame clones and lacks some. This table holds roughly 10,000 clones, roughly 90% found once. The source is a man aged 18 to 35 with fulminant myocarditis from multisystem inflammatory syndrome in adults (MIS-A) after COVID-19. Specimen: thoracic lymph node tissue obtained at autopsy. This sequence joins TRBV7-2 and TRBJ2-2; no definite D call. CDR3 amino acids: CASSQNAGSTGELFF. For the CDR3, the DNA is TGTGCCAGCAGTCAAAATGCCGGCTCAACCGGGGAGCTGTTTTTT.